The subject of this entry is one T cell receptor (beta chain). It lacks a known antigen. Within one base of it there is no much larger clone, and no base qualities were kept. Other nucleotide sequences from this sample produce the same CDR3. These data come from a study of OX40 agonist ivuxolimab in advanced cancers. Regarding the complete study: Ivuxolimab, which targeted the costimulatory receptor OX40 (CD134), was an agonistic, fully human IgG2 monoclonal antibody. Intravenous ivuxolimab was administered to patients every 2 weeks at six dose levels: 0.01, 0.1, 0.3, 1.5, 3 and 10 mg/kg. Among the roughly 50 dose-escalation patients, some 20 had hepatocellular carcinoma, approximately 15 melanoma, 9 renal cell carcinoma and 9 head and neck cancer. In the dose-escalation cohort, approximately 82% of patients were male, and the mean age was approximately 60 years with a range of about 20 to 80. Prior anti-PD-1, anti-PD-L1 or anti-CTLA-4 therapy was permitted, and checkpoint inhibitors had been received by about 44% of dose-escalation patients. Three dose-escalation patients achieved partial responses, one with hepatocellular carcinoma and two with cutaneous melanoma. The point of sequencing TCRbeta in the periphery was to test whether ivuxolimab changed TCR sequence diversity and drove clonal T-cell expansion. The paper describes the monotherapy dose-escalation part (N ≈ 51 patients) of the phase I trial of ivuxolimab. On the study overall, not on this receptor specifically: At doses from 0.1 to 3.0 mg/kg, clonal expansion was seen in both CD4+ and CD8+ blood T cells between baseline and week 6. In the 0.1-3.0 mg/kg groups, partial responders had among the lowest normalized peripheral clonal expansion, particularly in CD8+ T cells. Low levels of normalized T-cell clonal expansion were also seen in some nonresponding patients. After ivuxolimab, CD8+ T cells had more expanded clones than CD4+ T cells on average. The antigen specificity of the peripheral T cells that underwent clonal expansion was not determined.

The CDR1 and CDR2 encoded by the germline V gene are SGHVS and FQNEAQ. The CDR3 sequence holds 14 residues, the cysteine and phenylalanine included. CDR3 DNA is the only sequence kept; it has 42 bases, read in frame from the first base. The trim is 5 bases for V and 3 bases for J, with a gap of 13 bases between the germline ends. Patients with autoimmune disease history or receiving systemic immunosuppression were excluded from the trial. In every dose cohort, peripheral blood was drawn for TCR sequencing at baseline, cycle 4 day 1, and cycle 7 day 1. The samples were drawn from a first-in-human, open-label, multicenter phase I dose-escalation trial of ivuxolimab. Adults with locally advanced or metastatic head and neck squamous cell, hepatocellular, melanoma or renal cell carcinoma were enrolled in the trial. Before TCR sequencing, CD4+ T cells and CD8+ T cells from peripheral blood were sorted into separate populations.

Genomic DNA was isolated from the sorted cells so that the TCRbeta CDR3 region could be sequenced. The immunoSEQ Assay was used for sequencing of TCRbeta CDR3 regions. The table comes from immuneACCESS by way of TCRdb, which keeps in-frame sequences with V and J called. Part of the clones is missing from these tables; in studies checked, under half for an unresolved V gene and the rest for unknown reasons. The sample profile shows fewer than 80,000 clones; around 86% of them were found once. Jointly, the top ten make up less than 0.75% of the sample. The source of this sequence is an adult with an advanced solid tumor such as melanoma, head and neck, liver or kidney cancer. The chain links TRBV7-8 with TRBJ1-1; TRBD1 is a weak D gene call, 5 bases matching. Sample: CD4+ or CD8+ T cells sorted from blood, taken in a trial of the OX40 agonist ivuxolimab. The CDR3 region: CASSPEGAYTEAFF. The sequenced DNA: TGTGCCAGCAGCCCGGAAGGGGCCTACACTGAAGCTTTCTTT. With the rest looked up from the reference TRBV7-8 and TRBJ1-1 genes rather than sequenced, the full variable domain is GAGVSQSPRYKVAKRGQDVALRCDPISGHVSLFWYQQALGQGPEFLTYFQNEAQLDKSGLPSDRFFAERPEGSVSTLKIQRTQQEDSAVYLCASSPEGAYTEAFFGQGTRLTVV.